The 7 T cell receptor beta chains given below trace back to one sample, sequenced in a study of blood T cells in healthy people across ages. The authors ran a second PCR of about 6 to 11 cycles using a sample-barcoded 5' primer and a J-beta primer mix. TCRdb re-analysed the 5' RACE reads in MiXCR, keeping a single row per CDR3 protein. The sample carries almost 1 million distinct CDR3 sequences, about 51% recorded once. The sequenced material came from blood. The receptors originated from a woman aged 60 to 75 in good health.

This clonotype has only a few counts. The V call is TRBV15, the J call TRBJ2-7, with a possible D match to TRBD1 (5 bases). This CDR3 comprises 14 residues. V was cut by 2 bases and J by 3 bases, with 11 bases left in between. Germline V gives CDR1 LNHNV, CDR2 YYDKDF (reference sequence). CDR3 amino acids: CATSRQGRVYEQYF. DNA of the CDR3: TGTGCCACCAGCAGACAGGGTAGGGTCTACGAGCAGTACTTC.

This sequence joins TRBV6-2 or TRBV6-3 and TRBJ1-2; a possible D gene is TRBD1 (5 bases). Deletions cut 4 bases from V and 3 bases from J, with 9 bases between. The CDR3 runs to 13 residues. The germline V gene has CDR1 MNHEY and CDR2 SVGEGT. The CDR3 protein is CASSSLGDYGYTF. In nucleotides, the CDR3 is TGTGCCAGCAGTTCTCTGGGGGACTATGGCTACACCTTC.

The chain employs TRBV11-2 and TRBJ2-4, with 7 bases identical to TRBD2. The CDR3 covers 13 residues. Germline V gene sequence: CDR1 SGHAT, CDR2 FQNNGV. Trimming took 0 bases from V and 10 from J; bases not matched to a gene: 3. The CDR3 protein is CASSLELAAIQYF. In DNA form, the CDR3 reads TGTGCCAGCAGCTTAGAGCTAGCGGCAATTCAGTACTTC.

This CDR3 is CSARVGGTGPYEQYF. The CDR3 DNA sequence: TGCAGTGCTAGAGTGGGTGGGACAGGGCCCTACGAGCAGTACTTC. The rearrangement joins TRBV20-1 to TRBJ2-7; 9 nucleotides align to TRBD1. J lost 2 bases, V lost 1 base, and 6 bases had no gene match. The length of the CDR3 is 15 residues. The V gene's germline CDR1 is DFQATT and CDR2 SNEGSKA (reference sequence).

This clonotype has only a few counts. The chain carries TRBV27 and TRBJ2-4; D may be TRBD1 (5 bases). Per the germline V gene, CDR1 is MNHEY and CDR2 is SMNVEV (reference sequence). Trimming removed 6 bases at V and 0 bases at J, with 12 bases between. The length of the CDR3 is 15 residues. CDR3 sequence reads: CASRQDSLAKNIQYF. CDR3 sequence (DNA): TGTGCCAGCAGGCAAGACAGTCTAGCCAAAAACATTCAGTACTTC.

The chain combines TRBV12-3 or TRBV12-4 with TRBJ2-2; 7 bases are a match to TRBD1. This CDR3 has 15 amino acids. Losses at the gene ends were 6 bases for V and 4 bases for J; bases not matched to a gene: 8. The CDR3 DNA is TGTGCCAGCAGCGTCACCGGGACAGTCACCGGGGAGCTGTTTTTT. It translates to CASSVTGTVTGELFF.

The rearrangement uses TRBV27 and TRBJ1-1; D is perhaps TRBD1 (5 bases). This CDR3 region has 15 residues. Germline CDR1 is MNHEY and CDR2 is SMNVEV (reference sequence). V lost 5 bases and J 4 bases, leaving 17 bases between the germline ends. CDR3 nucleotides: TGTGCCAGCAGTCCCCCCGGGACTTTGAGCACTGAAGCTTTCTTT. Translation: CASSPPGTLSTEAFF.